The 21 T cell receptor beta chains below were found in one sample sequenced in a study of blood T cell repertoires in COVID-19. Data came from immunoSEQ multiplex PCR; TCRdb stores just in-frame clones and leaves some out. Of hundreds of thousands of clones listed, approximately 89% are singletons. Sample: PBMCs or T cells enriched from blood (not recorded which). Every receptor here comes from a man aged 35 to 55 in a cohort exposed to, infected with or recovered from COVID-19 (not recorded which).

In the case of this clone: Other nucleotide sequences from this sample produce the same CDR3. The gene calls are TRBV5-1 and TRBJ2-5; D is perhaps TRBD1 (5 bases). Germline CDR1 and CDR2: SGHRS and YFSETQ. This CDR3 spans 13 amino acids. Trimming pared 0 bases from V and 4 bases from J, leaving 7 bases between. The CDR3 region is CASSLGGGETQYF. The CDR3 DNA reads as TGCGCCAGCAGCTTGGGGGGCGGAGAGACCCAGTACTTC.

The genes are TRBV6-5 and TRBJ2-7; 9 nucleotides line up with TRBD1. The V and J ends lost 7 bases and 2 bases, in that order; junction bases with no gene match: 3. Germline CDR1 MNHEY, CDR2 SVGAGI. The CDR3 is 13 residues long. The CDR3 sequence is CASIRTGAYEQYF. The CDR3 coding sequence is TGTGCCAGCATCCGGACAGGGGCCTACGAGCAGTACTTC.

The V gene is TRBV3-1 (or the pseudogene TRBV3-2), the J gene TRBJ2-7; no firm D call. The germline CDR1 and CDR2 sequences are LGHDT and YNNKEL (reference sequence). The CDR3 extends over 14 amino acids. Deletions cut 0 bases from V and 2 bases from J, with 8 bases between. The CDR3, as DNA: TGTGCCAGCAGCCAAGATAAGCGAACCTACGAGCAGTACTTC. Its protein product is CASSQDKRTYEQYF.

The genes are TRBV9 and TRBJ2-3; tentative D call: TRBD2 (6 bases). Germline values: CDR1 SGDLS, CDR2 YYNGEE. The V end was cut by 0 bases, the J end by 2 bases, with 10 bases between. The CDR3 totals 15 residues. CDR3 amino acids: CASSVATSNTDTQYF. For the CDR3, the DNA is TGTGCCAGCAGCGTAGCTACTAGCAACACAGATACGCAGTATTTT.

This clone appeared a single time. The V and J genes are TRBV4-1 and TRBJ2-5; 7 nucleotides match TRBD1. The trim removed 4 bases at V and 2 bases at J, leaving 10 bases unmatched. From germline, CDR1 is MGHRA and CDR2 YSYEKL. The CDR3 is made up of 16 amino acids. CDR3 loop: CASSLREARGQETQYF. For the CDR3, the DNA is TGCGCCAGCAGCCTAAGAGAGGCCAGGGGGCAAGAGACCCAGTACTTC.

This chain links TRBV6-5 with TRBJ1-3; TRBD1 matches 8 bases. CDR1 and CDR2 from the germline V gene are MNHEY and SVGAGI. The CDR3 runs 15 residues. V gave up 6 bases and J gave up 4 bases; unmatched junction bases: 8. This chain's CDR3 is CASSGGQVLGNTIYF. Here the CDR3 DNA reads TGTGCCAGCAGCGGGGGACAGGTGCTGGGAAACACCATATATTTT.

J is TRBJ2-3 and V is TRBV3-1 (or the pseudogene TRBV3-2); TRBD2 is a possible D gene (6 bases). From germline, CDR1 is LGHDT and CDR2 YNNKEL (reference sequence). V lost 1 base and J 1 base, leaving 15 bases between the germline ends. The CDR3 sequence is 17 residues long. CDR3 loop: CASSQVGSGVGTDTQYF. Written as DNA, the CDR3 is TGTGCCAGCAGCCAAGTTGGTTCGGGGGTTGGCACAGATACGCAGTATTTT.

J is TRBJ2-7 and V is TRBV5-5, with D possibly being TRBD2 (5 bases). The CDR3 totals 13 residues. Trimming took 4 bases from V and 4 from J, leaving 12 bases between them. Germline V gene lookup returns CDR1 SGHKS and CDR2 YYEKEE (reference sequence). The CDR3 nucleotides are TGTGCCAGCAGCCTGCTCGGGGTATACGAGCAGTACTTC. It yields the protein CASSLLGVYEQYF.

This chain uses TRBV5-4 with TRBJ1-2; D is possibly TRBD1 (5 bases). Germline V gene data show CDR1 as SGHNT and CDR2 as YYREEE (reference sequence). This CDR3 spans 15 amino acids. The V end lost 4 bases, the J end lost 4 bases, and 17 bases lay between the germline ends. The CDR3 region has the DNA TGTGCCAGCAGCCCCGGGACTCCGGTGGGCTATGGCTACACCTTC. Protein sequence: CASSPGTPVGYGYTF.

The chain combines TRBV27 with TRBJ2-3; 9 bases match TRBD2. The germline V gene has CDR1 MNHEY and CDR2 SMNVEV (reference sequence). V lost 5 bases to trimming and J lost 4 bases; unmatched junction nucleotides: 7. The CDR3 consists of 15 residues. DNA of the CDR3: TGTGCCAGCAGTCGGGTAGCGGGAGAGTCAGATACGCAGTATTTT. This codes for CASSRVAGESDTQYF.

The CDR3 spells CASSLGSTNPYEQYF. The CDR3 nucleotides are TGTGCCAGCAGCTTGGGCTCCACTAATCCCTACGAGCAGTACTTC. V and J are TRBV5-4 and TRBJ2-7; D is unresolved. V gave up 0 bases and J gave up 2 bases, with 12 bases separating them. Germline CDR1 reads SGHNT; CDR2 reads YYREEE (reference sequence). CDR3 length equals 15 residues.

V is TRBV7-2 and J is TRBJ2-2, with a weak D call TRBD2 (7 bases). The V gene lost 1 base and the J gene lost 8 bases, with 17 bases spanning the gap. CDR1 and CDR2 from the germline V gene are SGHTA and FQGNSA. The CDR3 totals 16 residues. This chain's CDR3 is CASSLVFRGALGELFF. As DNA, the CDR3 is TGTGCCAGCAGCTTAGTTTTTCGGGGGGCGTTAGGGGAGCTGTTTTTT.

V is TRBV3-1 (or the pseudogene TRBV3-2) and J is TRBJ1-5; TRBD1 is a possible D gene (6 bases). This CDR3 comprises 14 residues. Trimming shortened V by 6 bases and J by 6 bases, and 15 bases separated the two germline ends. Germline values: CDR1 LGHDT, CDR2 YNNKEL (reference sequence). The chain's CDR3 is CASSLQGAVQPQHF. The CDR3 DNA reads TGTGCCAGCAGTTTACAGGGTGCGGTTCAGCCCCAGCATTTT.

V gene TRBV3-1 (or the pseudogene TRBV3-2) combines with J gene TRBJ1-3, with D perhaps TRBD1 (6 bases). The CDR3 runs to 17 residues. Germline V gene sequence: CDR1 LGHDT, CDR2 YNNKEL (reference sequence). The germline V and J ends were trimmed by 2 bases and 0 bases, with 14 bases remaining between them. CDR3 DNA: TGTGCCAGCAGCCAACACGGGACACCTAGCTCTGGAAACACCATATATTTT. Residues: CASSQHGTPSSGNTIYF.

This sequence joins TRBV9 and TRBJ2-1; 7 nucleotides match TRBD1. The V and J ends lost 4 bases and 0 bases, in that order; junction bases with no gene match: 7. The CDR3 length is 16 residues. Germline V gene sequence: CDR1 SGDLS, CDR2 YYNGEE. The CDR3, as DNA: TGTGCCAGCAGCTTACGACAGGGTAGCTCCTACAATGAGCAGTTCTTC. It translates to CASSLRQGSSYNEQFF.

J is TRBJ2-7 and V is TRBV15, with unresolved D. Trimming stripped 0 bases from V and 6 bases from J, with 9 bases between. CDR1 and CDR2 (germline): LNHNV, YYDKDF (reference sequence). The CDR3 totals 13 residues. The DNA of the CDR3 is TGTGCCACCAGCAGAGATTTGGCGGCCGAGCAGTACTTC. Protein: CATSRDLAAEQYF.

This clone was seen at least ten times. This chain uses TRBV7-8 with TRBJ1-1; 8 nucleotides align to TRBD1. The germline CDR1 and CDR2 sequences are SGHVS and FQNEAQ. Trimming removed 1 base from V and 4 bases from J; junction bases left unmatched: 5. The CDR3 is 15 residues long. Written as DNA, the CDR3 is TGTGCCAGCAGCTTAGTCGACAGGGGTAGCACTGAAGCTTTCTTT. Translation gives CASSLVDRGSTEAFF. Drawing the rest from reference TRBV7-8 and TRBJ1-1, the complete variable domain is GAGVSQSPRYKVAKRGQDVALRCDPISGHVSLFWYQQALGQGPEFLTYFQNEAQLDKSGLPSDRFFAERPEGSVSTLKIQRTQQEDSAVYLCASSLVDRGSTEAFFGQGTRLTVV.

The rearrangement links TRBV5-1 to TRBJ2-5; 13 positions match TRBD2. Per the germline V gene, CDR1 is SGHRS and CDR2 is YFSETQ. J was trimmed by 2 bases and V by 7 bases; bases with no gene match: 5. The CDR3 totals 15 residues. Here the CDR3 reads CASARGLAGQETQYF. The DNA for the CDR3 is TGCGCCAGCGCCAGGGGACTAGCGGGGCAAGAGACCCAGTACTTC. Full variable domain (rest looked up from reference TRBV5-1 and TRBJ2-5): KAGVTQTPRYLIKTRGQQVTLSCSPISGHRSVSWYQQTPGQGLQFLFEYFSETQRNKGNFPGRFSGRQFSNSRSEMNVSTLELGDSALYLCASARGLAGQETQYFGPGTRLLVL.

CDR3 loop: CASSSPIEQGMDSNQPQHF. The CDR3, as DNA: TGCGCCAGCAGCTCCCCAATCGAACAGGGAATGGATAGCAATCAGCCCCAGCATTTT. The gene calls are TRBV5-1 and TRBJ1-5, with D perhaps TRBD1 (6 bases). The CDR3 has 19 residues. V lost 3 bases to trimming and J lost 0 bases, with 22 bases between them. CDR1 and CDR2 from the germline V gene are SGHRS and YFSETQ.

Written as DNA, the CDR3 is TGTGCCAGCACAGACGGTCAGGGTAGCGGGAAAGATACGCAGTATTTT. Translating it yields CASTDGQGSGKDTQYF. The chain couples TRBV7-6 to TRBJ2-3; 8 nucleotides agree with TRBD2. The trim removed 7 bases at V and 5 bases at J, leaving 14 bases unmatched. The CDR3 loop spans 16 amino acids. Germline loops: CDR1 SGHVS, CDR2 FNYEAQ.

The chain is built from TRBV4-2 and TRBJ2-5, with TRBD2 identical over 9 bases. Germline V lookup: CDR1 LGHNA, CDR2 YNFKEQ. V dropped 1 base and J dropped 5; count of bases not matched to a gene: 8. This CDR3 comprises 16 residues. CDR3 loop: CASSQANSGSGETQYF. Here the CDR3 DNA reads TGTGCCAGCAGCCAAGCTAATAGCGGGAGTGGGGAGACCCAGTACTTC.